One and the same sample provided the 3 T cell receptor beta chains below, sequenced in a study of cytomegalovirus exposure and HLA in healthy donors. The PCR had 60 Vbeta and 13 Jbeta primers. The protocol was immunoSEQ multiplex PCR, while the TCRdb copy is restricted to in-frame clones and leaves out a portion. The sample has 150,000 to 180,000 clones; 70% to 80% are singletons. Source material: PBMCs. The source is a man aged 25 to 40 in good health and CMV-seropositive.

J is TRBJ2-3 and V is TRBV29-1; 10 bases are a match to TRBD2. The CDR3 totals 15 residues. J gave up 6 bases and V 5 bases, and 11 bases lay outside the gene matches. Germline CDR1 reads SQVTM; CDR2 reads ANQGSEA. The chain's CDR3 is CSVISRGSGGDTQYF. The CDR3 DNA follows: TGCAGCGTTATATCCCGGGGTAGCGGGGGGGATACGCAGTATTTT.

The chain links TRBV27 to TRBJ1-5; D gene unclear. CDR1 is MNHEY and CDR2 is SMNVEV in the germline V gene (reference sequence). The CDR3 totals 15 residues. V lost 3 bases and J 4 bases, leaving 13 bases between the germline ends. The CDR3 is CASSFTPVRNQPQHF. CDR3 nucleotide sequence: TGTGCCAGCAGTTTTACCCCGGTTCGTAATCAGCCCCAGCATTTT.

The rearrangement links TRBV25-1 to TRBJ1-1; 7 positions agree with TRBD1. Germline lookup yields CDR1 MGHDK and CDR2 SYGVNS. V was pared by 4 bases and J by 1 base, with 6 bases of the junction left unmatched. The length of the CDR3 is 15 residues. CDR3 region: CASSVAGTENTEAFF. The CDR3 DNA reads TGTGCCAGCAGTGTAGCCGGGACAGAGAACACTGAAGCTTTCTTT.